This TCR beta chain was captured in a study of blood T cell repertoires in COVID-19. About the research overall: Italy, Spain and the United States were the sources of the convalescent and acute COVID-19 samples. PBMCs, B-cell-depleted T cells, or T cells provided the cDNA or gDNA that made up the material.

Germline CDR1 reads LGHDT; CDR2 reads YNNKEL (reference sequence). CDR3 length: 15 amino acids. With 1 base clipped from V and 2 bases from J, the junction kept 3 bases outside the gene matches. Source study methods: How many nucleated cells were present was estimated from reference gene primer amplification. TCRdb's table, derived via immunoSEQ multiplex PCR, lists solely in-frame clones and lacks some. V, J and clone size are those of that table, while D and trimming were read from the DNA. The table has around 190,000 clones, 70% to 90% seen once; the top ten hold 15% to 20%. V usage is TRBV3-1 (or the pseudogene TRBV3-2) and J usage is TRBJ2-7; the match to TRBD1 covers 9 bases. The TCR comes from a man aged 50 or older with COVID-19, enrolled during active disease. Source material: peripheral blood. The CDR3 sequence is CASSQGTGVPYEQYF. Here the CDR3 DNA reads TGTGCCAGCAGCCAAGGGACAGGGGTCCCCTACGAGCAGTACTTC.